The 13 T cell receptor beta chains below were found in one sample sequenced in a study of shared clonotypes between healthy human individuals. Produced via immunoSEQ multiplex PCR; TCRdb's table is partial and in-frame only. The sample has 2.3 million or so clones; approximately 93% are singletons. The sequenced material came from naive CD4+ T cells from PBMCs. Regarding subset: CD45RA+ positively selected. These receptors all come from a man younger than 30 in good health. Some clones in this sample may be carry-over from other donors' samples.

This clone was observed a single time. The J gene is TRBJ2-4, the V gene TRBV18; D possibly corresponds to TRBD1 (5 bases). CDR1 KGHSH and CDR2 LQKENI come from the germline V gene. The CDR3 covers 13 residues. V was clipped by 6 bases and J by 8 bases, with 14 bases between them. This CDR3 reads CASSDGRADIQYF. As DNA, the CDR3 is TGTGCCAGCTCCGACGGCAGGGCAGACATTCAGTACTTC.

The chain joins TRBV29-1 to TRBJ2-5; maybe TRBD2 (5 bases). V was pared by 5 bases and J by 5 bases, with 12 bases between. CDR1 is SQVTM, CDR2 ANQGSEA, per germline. The CDR3 is 12 residues long. This chain's CDR3 is CSVPGSWETQYF. The CDR3 DNA reads as TGCAGCGTTCCTGGGAGTTGGGAGACCCAGTACTTC. The full variable domain, with the rest looked up from reference TRBV29-1 and TRBJ2-5, is SAVISQKPSRDICQRGTSLTIQCQVDSQVTMMFWYRQQPGQSLTLIATANQGSEATYESGFVIDKFPISRPNLTFSTLTVSNMSPEDSSIYLCSVPGSWETQYFGPGTRLLVL.

The chain employs TRBV1 and TRBJ2-1. TRBV1 corresponds to a pseudogene. The CDR3 has 14 amino acids. CDR3 in amino acids: CTSSLPVSYNEQFF. CDR3 sequence (DNA): TGCACCAGCAGCCTACCCGTCTCCTACAATGAGCAGTTCTTC.

The chain links TRBV6-4 to TRBJ2-7; tentative D call: TRBD1 (5 bases). The CDR3 contains 17 residues. V gave up 3 bases and J gave up 2 bases, with 20 bases separating them. From germline, CDR1 is MRHNA and CDR2 SNTAGT. This CDR3 reads CASSELVKGRQTYEQYF. The CDR3 DNA reads as TGTGCCAGCAGTGAGTTAGTGAAGGGGCGGCAAACCTACGAGCAGTACTTC.

The chain carries TRBV7-2 and TRBJ2-3; D remains unclear. V was clipped by 2 bases and J by 0 bases, with 9 bases between them. CDR1 SGHTA and CDR2 FQGNSA come from the germline V gene. The CDR3 length is 15 residues. The CDR3 is CASSLRYASTDTQYF. DNA of the CDR3: TGTGCCAGCAGCTTAAGATATGCTAGCACAGATACGCAGTATTTT.

The rearrangement links TRBV28 to TRBJ2-6, with 7 bases lining up with TRBD1. J gave up 2 bases and V 6 bases, and 4 bases lay outside the gene matches. Germline V gene lookup returns CDR1 MDHEN and CDR2 SYDVKM. This CDR3 has 15 residues. For the CDR3, the DNA is TGTGCCAGCAGCAGACAGGGAACTGGGGCCAACGTCCTGACTTTC. The encoded protein is CASSRQGTGANVLTF.

The sample holds a few counts of this clone. V usage is TRBV29-1 and J usage is TRBJ1-1, with a tentative D call TRBD1 (6 bases). The germline V and J ends were trimmed by 5 bases and 0 bases, with 13 bases remaining between them. Germline V gives CDR1 SQVTM, CDR2 ANQGSEA. The CDR3 contains 14 residues. The CDR3 loop is CSVNTGRMNTEAFF. The CDR3 coding sequence is TGCAGCGTTAATACAGGGAGAATGAACACTGAAGCTTTCTTT.

The rearrangement uses TRBV7-9 and TRBJ2-3; 8 bases align to TRBD1. V dropped 2 bases and J dropped 2; count of bases not matched to a gene: 6. The CDR3 has 16 amino acids. Looked up from germline, CDR1 is SEHNR and CDR2 is FQNEAQ (reference sequence). For the CDR3, the DNA is TGTGCCAGCAGCTTACGGGGACAGGCCATCACAGATACGCAGTATTTT. Protein sequence: CASSLRGQAITDTQYF.

This chain uses TRBV5-1 with TRBJ1-3, with 8 bases that match TRBD1. V dropped 0 bases and J dropped 9; count of bases not matched to a gene: 8. This CDR3 is 15 amino acids long. In germline, CDR1 is SGHRS, CDR2 YFSETQ. The CDR3 loop is CASSLAYGTGGTIYF. The CDR3 DNA follows: TGCGCCAGCAGCTTGGCGTACGGGACAGGCGGCACCATATATTTT.

This clone was found once. V gene TRBV11-1 combines with J gene TRBJ1-2; a possible D gene is TRBD1 (5 bases). The CDR3 contains 15 residues. Trimming left V 6 bases short and J 8 bases short, with 22 bases between. Germline loops: CDR1 SGHAT, CDR2 FQDESV (reference sequence). DNA for the CDR3: TGTGCCAGCAGTTTTAACCGTCTCCGAGGGGAAGGCTACACCTTC. Translated, it gives CASSFNRLRGEGYTF. Looking up the rest from reference TRBV11-1 and TRBJ1-2 gives the full variable domain: EAEVAQSPRYKITEKSQAVAFWCDPISGHATLYWYRQILGQGPELLVQFQDESVVDDSQLPKDRFSAERLKGVDSTLKIQPAELGDSAMYLCASSFNRLRGEGYTFGSGTRLTVV.

About this clone: Other nucleotide sequences from this sample produce the same CDR3. This sequence joins TRBV18 and TRBJ2-1; D is possibly TRBD2 (5 bases). The CDR3 is 13 amino acids. Germline V lookup: CDR1 KGHSH, CDR2 LQKENI. V lost 6 bases and J lost 3, with 9 bases in between. CDR3 nucleotides: TGTGCCAGCTCGCCGGGGAGCTACAATGAGCAGTTCTTC. Protein sequence: CASSPGSYNEQFF.

V is TRBV11-2 and J is TRBJ2-7; D not certain. V was cut by 5 bases and J by 0 bases, with 14 bases left in between. Germline V gives CDR1 SGHAT, CDR2 FQNNGV. This CDR3 has 15 amino acids. CDR3 sequence reads: CASSPGPENSYEQYF. DNA for the CDR3: TGTGCCAGCAGCCCCGGACCAGAGAACTCCTACGAGCAGTACTTC.

This clone appeared a few times. The J gene is TRBJ1-1, the V gene TRBV10-3, with 8 positions matching TRBD1. This CDR3 region has 13 residues. The germline gives CDR1 ENHRY, CDR2 SYGVKD. V trimming: 10 bases; J trimming: 1 base; junction bases outside the gene matches: 5. CDR3 bases: TGTGCCACCACAGGGGGAACGAACACTGAAGCTTTCTTT. This sequence encodes CATTGGTNTEAFF.